A single T cell receptor (beta chain) is shown here with its context. The antigen is undetermined. With 60 Vbeta and 13 Jbeta primers, the PCR was carried out. Per the authors' pipeline: Some 9.9 million shared chains were among approximately 80 million unique TCR beta chains counted in a later analysis. The assay was immunoSEQ multiplex PCR, and TCRdb's table has in-frame clones only and misses some. V, J and clone size are those of that table, while D and trimming were read from the DNA. The sample contains 100,000 to 150,000 clones, approximately 75% of which appear only once. The sample is drawn from a study of cytomegalovirus exposure and HLA in healthy donors. Germline V gene sequence: CDR1 SGHAT, CDR2 FQNNGV. This CDR3 spans 14 amino acids. The V end lost 4 bases, the J end lost 4 bases, and 11 bases lay between the germline ends. Whole-study results and caveats: One variant, a missense change in DCLRE1C, was linked in a later analysis to TCR beta V- and J-gene trimming. The authors later found TCR association rates varying by HLA locus, with DRB1 most and HLA-C fewest. With further analysis later on, most CMV-associated TCR beta chains appeared HLA-restricted.

This sequence was found in a woman in her forties or fifties in good health and CMV-seronegative. The sequenced sample consisted of PBMCs. The V and J genes are TRBV11-2 and TRBJ2-1, with D hard to call. DNA of the CDR3: TGTGCCAGCAGCTCCAGTTCCCTTTACAATGAGCAGTTCTTC. Its translation is CASSSSSLYNEQFF.